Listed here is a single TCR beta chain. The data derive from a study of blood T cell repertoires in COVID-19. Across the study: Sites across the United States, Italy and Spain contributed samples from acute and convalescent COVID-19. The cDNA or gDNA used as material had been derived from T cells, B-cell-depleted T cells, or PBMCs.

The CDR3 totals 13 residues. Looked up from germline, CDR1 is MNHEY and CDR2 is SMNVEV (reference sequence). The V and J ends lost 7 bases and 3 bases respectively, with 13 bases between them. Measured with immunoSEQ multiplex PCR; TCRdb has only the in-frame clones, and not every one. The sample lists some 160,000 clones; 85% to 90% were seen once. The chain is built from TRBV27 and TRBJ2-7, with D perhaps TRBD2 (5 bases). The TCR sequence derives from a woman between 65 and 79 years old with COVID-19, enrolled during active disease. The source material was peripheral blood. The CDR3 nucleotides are TGTGCCAGCACCGTAGGTGGAGGCTACGAGCAGTACTTC. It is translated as CASTVGGGYEQYF.